A single TCR beta chain is shown here with its context. Antigen unknown. Amplification of TCR beta CDR3 regions was performed using RNA transcripts as template. RT-PCR in the first round (using the HTBI primer set) targeted the TCR CDR3. TCRdb re-analysed the multiplex PCR reads in MiXCR, keeping a single row per CDR3 protein. The sample includes about 300,000 distinct CDR3 sequences, about 19% seen only once; the top ten take roughly 40%. This record comes from a study of T cells in Graves' hyperthyroidism and ophthalmopathy. Findings and caveats of the study: Ophthalmopathy was model-predicted a median approximately six months pre-onset.

V lost 0 bases and J lost 13; bases outside the gene matches: 0. This CDR3 spans 11 amino acids. Germline V CDR1 and CDR2: DFQATT, SNEGSKA (reference sequence). The clonotype originates from a man aged 45-60 years with Graves' ophthalmopathy. Sequenced material: blood. The rearrangement links TRBV20-1 to TRBJ2-6; TRBD2 matches 7 bases. The chain's CDR3 is CSAREGGVLTF. DNA for the CDR3: TGCAGTGCTAGAGAGGGGGGGGTCCTGACTTTC.